This T cell receptor beta chain emerged from a study of T cells in Graves' hyperthyroidism and ophthalmopathy. Study results and caveats: Most thyroid clonotypes expanded above 0.001 appeared in blood too.

Not enrolled were patients with uncontrolled infection, other autoimmune disease, pregnancy or lactation. V was clipped by 1 base and J by 9 bases, with 10 bases between them. The CDR3 sequence is 14 residues long. Germline-derived CDR1 and CDR2 are SNHLY and FYNNEI. This clonotype occurred many times. What it binds is not known. The CDR3 regions of TCR beta were amplified from RNA transcripts. The study used the HTBI primer set for a first-round RT-PCR of the TCR CDR3. TCRdb fed the multiplex PCR reads into MiXCR, producing one record per CDR3 protein. The sample holds around 300,000 distinct CDR3 sequences, roughly 15% seen once.

The clonotype was recovered from a woman aged 45-65 years with Graves' hyperthyroidism that later progressed to Graves' ophthalmopathy. Sequencing input: blood. The J gene is TRBJ1-6, the V gene TRBV2, with TRBD1 as a possible D gene (5 bases). The CDR3 sequence is CASSEVGGGSPLHF. The DNA of the CDR3 is TGTGCCAGCAGTGAAGTGGGGGGGGGTTCACCCCTCCACTTT. Filled out from reference TRBV2 and TRBJ1-6, the complete variable domain reads EPEVTQTPSHQVTQMGQEVILRCVPISNHLYFYWYRQILGQKVEFLVSFYNNEISEKSEIFDDQFSVERPDGSNFTLKIRSTKLEDSAMYFCASSEVGGGSPLHFGNGTRLTVT.